The clone carrying this TCR beta chain occurred a few times. The sample originates from a study of blood T cell repertoires in COVID-19. Methods used by the authors: Estimates of nucleated cell counts were drawn from the amplification of reference gene primers. The protocol was immunoSEQ multiplex PCR, while the TCRdb copy is restricted to in-frame clones and leaves out a portion. Clonal size and the V and J genes are those of that table, whereas D and trimming came from the DNA. This table has roughly 180,000 clones, approximately 88% appearing once. CDR1 and CDR2 (germline): MNHEY, SMNVEV (reference sequence). This CDR3 spans 14 amino acids. The V gene lost 5 bases and the J gene lost 1 base, with 11 bases spanning the gap.

This TCR came from a woman aged 25 to 39 with acute or convalescent COVID-19. The V call is TRBV27, the J call TRBJ1-2; tentative D call: TRBD1 (5 bases). Sequencing was carried out using peripheral blood. CDR3 protein: CASSSGGINYGYTF. DNA of the CDR3: TGTGCCAGCAGTAGCGGGGGGATTAACTATGGCTACACCTTC.